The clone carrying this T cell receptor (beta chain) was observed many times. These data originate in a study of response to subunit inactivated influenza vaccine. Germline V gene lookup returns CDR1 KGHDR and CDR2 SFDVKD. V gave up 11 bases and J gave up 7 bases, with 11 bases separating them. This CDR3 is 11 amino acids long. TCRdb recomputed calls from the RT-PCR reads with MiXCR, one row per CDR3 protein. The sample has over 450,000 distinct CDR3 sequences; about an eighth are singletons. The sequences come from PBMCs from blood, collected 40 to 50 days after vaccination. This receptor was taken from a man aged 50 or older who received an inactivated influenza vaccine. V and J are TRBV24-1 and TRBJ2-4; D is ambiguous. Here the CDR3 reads CANSLYNIQYF. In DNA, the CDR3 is TGTGCCAACTCCCTCTATAACATTCAGTACTTC.